This T cell receptor (beta chain) was captured by sequencing in a study of blood T cell repertoires in COVID-19. Study information: Acute and convalescent COVID-19 samples came from the United States, Italy and Spain. T cells, B-cell-depleted T cells, or PBMCs supplied cDNA or gDNA.

Original methodology: Amplification of reference gene primers was used by the study to estimate nucleated cell counts. Using immunoSEQ multiplex PCR, the repertoire was profiled, and TCRdb retains in-frame clones only, with some absent. The DNA was the basis for D and trimming; V, J and clone size are from that table. The sample consists of roughly 150,000 clones, around four fifths of them appearing once. Germline-derived CDR1 and CDR2 are SNHLY and FYNNEI. Trimming removed 6 bases at V and 4 bases at J, with 13 bases between. The CDR3 length is 14 residues. Enrollees, about 18 to 90 years old, lived in around 23 US areas.

This TCR was recovered from a woman in her thirties or forties who had recovered from COVID-19. This chain links TRBV2 with TRBJ1-5; D may be TRBD1 (6 bases). Sequenced input: PBMCs or T cells enriched from blood (not recorded which). The CDR3 protein is CASRMGGANQPQHF. The CDR3 DNA reads TGTGCCAGCAGGATGGGGGGGGCGAATCAGCCCCAGCATTTT.